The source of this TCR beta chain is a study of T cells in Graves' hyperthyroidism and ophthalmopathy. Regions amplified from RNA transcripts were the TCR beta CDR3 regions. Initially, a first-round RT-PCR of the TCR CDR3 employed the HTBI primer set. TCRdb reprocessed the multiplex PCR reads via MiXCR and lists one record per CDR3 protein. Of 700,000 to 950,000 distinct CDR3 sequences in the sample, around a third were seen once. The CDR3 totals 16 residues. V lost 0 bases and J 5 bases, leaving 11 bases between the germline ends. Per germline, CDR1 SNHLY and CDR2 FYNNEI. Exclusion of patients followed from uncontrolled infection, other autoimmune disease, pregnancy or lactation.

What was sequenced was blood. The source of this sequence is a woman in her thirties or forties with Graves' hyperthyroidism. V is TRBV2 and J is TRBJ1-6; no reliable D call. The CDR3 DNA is TGTGCCAGCAGTGAAGCGGGGTCCAGTGATAATTCACCCCTCCACTTT. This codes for CASSEAGSSDNSPLHF.